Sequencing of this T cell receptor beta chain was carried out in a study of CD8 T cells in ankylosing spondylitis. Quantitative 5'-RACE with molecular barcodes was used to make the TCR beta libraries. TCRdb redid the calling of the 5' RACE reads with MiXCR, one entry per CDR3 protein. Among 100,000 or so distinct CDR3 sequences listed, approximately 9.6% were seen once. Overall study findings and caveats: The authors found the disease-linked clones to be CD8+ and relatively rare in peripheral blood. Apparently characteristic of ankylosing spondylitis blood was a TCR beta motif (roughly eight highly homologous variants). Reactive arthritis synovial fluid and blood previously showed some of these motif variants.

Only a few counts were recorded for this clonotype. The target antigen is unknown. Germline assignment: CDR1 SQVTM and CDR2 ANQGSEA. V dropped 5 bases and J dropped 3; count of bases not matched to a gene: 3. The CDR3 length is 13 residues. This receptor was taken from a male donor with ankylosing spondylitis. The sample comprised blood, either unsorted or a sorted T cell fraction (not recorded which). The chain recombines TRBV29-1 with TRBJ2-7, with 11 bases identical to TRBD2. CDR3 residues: CSVFLAGGYEQYF. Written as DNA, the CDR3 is TGCAGCGTTTTCCTAGCGGGAGGCTACGAGCAGTACTTC.